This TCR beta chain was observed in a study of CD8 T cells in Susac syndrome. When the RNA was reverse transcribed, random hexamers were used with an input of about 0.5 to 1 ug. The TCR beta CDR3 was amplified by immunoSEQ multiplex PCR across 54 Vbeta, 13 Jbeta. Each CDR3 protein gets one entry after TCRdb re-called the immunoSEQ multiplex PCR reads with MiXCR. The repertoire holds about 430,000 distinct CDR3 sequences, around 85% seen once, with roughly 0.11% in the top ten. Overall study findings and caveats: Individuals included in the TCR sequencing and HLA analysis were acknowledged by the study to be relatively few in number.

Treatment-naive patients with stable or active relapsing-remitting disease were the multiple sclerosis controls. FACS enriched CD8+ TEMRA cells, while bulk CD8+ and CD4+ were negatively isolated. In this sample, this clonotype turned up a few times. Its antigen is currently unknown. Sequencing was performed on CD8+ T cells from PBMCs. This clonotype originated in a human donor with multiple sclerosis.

As DNA, the CDR3 is TGTGCCAGCAGCCAAAGGCCTAGCGGGAGTCCCGAGCAGTACTTC. Amino acids: CASSQRPSGSPEQYF. J is TRBJ2-7 and V is TRBV3-1; 10 nucleotides line up with TRBD2. The CDR3 contains 15 residues. Germline values: CDR1 LGHDT, CDR2 YNNKEL (reference sequence). J lost 6 bases, V lost 2 bases, and 7 bases had no gene match.